Listed below are T cell receptor beta chains from one sample, sequenced in a study of T-cell reconstitution after alpha-beta-depleted transplantation in children. One entry per CDR3 protein results from TCRdb running MiXCR on the PCR reads. Among fewer than 1 million distinct CDR3 sequences listed, 15% to 20% were seen once. The material sequenced was PBMCs, mostly from graft donor cells, taken 360 days after TCRalphabeta/CD19-depleted stem cell transplant. Source of these receptors: a male patient younger than 18 who had a stem cell transplant for acute lymphoblastic leukemia, so the T cells may come from the graft donor. Both conserved end residues are part of each CDR3. A D gene is named only where the DNA matches it firmly. Expanded clones get a size class; other rows say once, few or many, or leave the size out.

d_gene: TRBD1
v_gene: TRBV24-1
j_gene: TRBJ2-1
abundance: -
CDR3aa: CASGGTGARNEQFF
CDR3nt: TGTGCCTCAGGAGGGACAGGGGCTCGAAATGAGCAGTTCTTC

d_gene: TRBD1
v_gene: TRBV7-9
j_gene: TRBJ1-3
abundance: few
CDR3aa: CASSLWTGGSSGNTIYF
CDR3nt: TGTGCCAGCAGCTTATGGACAGGGGGTTCCTCTGGAAACACCATATATTTT

d_gene: -
v_gene: TRBV11-3
j_gene: TRBJ1-1
abundance: once
CDR3aa: CASSFSGIALGRRHREAFF
CDR3nt: TGTGCCAGCAGCTTTAGTGGGATCGCCTTGGGACGGCGCCACCGTGAAGCTTTCTTT

d_gene: TRBD1
v_gene: TRBV20-1
j_gene: TRBJ1-1
abundance: -
CDR3aa: CSARGQGRVNTEAFF
CDR3nt: TGCAGTGCTAGGGGACAGGGGAGGGTGAACACTGAAGCTTTCTTT

d_gene: TRBD2
v_gene: TRBV4-2
j_gene: TRBJ2-1
abundance: few
CDR3aa: CASCGGTSGRIEQFF
CDR3nt: TGTGCCAGCTGTGGGGGGACTAGCGGGAGAATCGAGCAGTTCTTC

d_gene: -
v_gene: TRBV2
j_gene: TRBJ2-1
abundance: -
CDR3aa: CASSEQFNEQFF
CDR3nt: TGTGCCAGCAGTGAGCAGTTCAATGAGCAGTTCTTC

d_gene: TRBD2
v_gene: TRBV5-1
j_gene: TRBJ2-7
abundance: -
CDR3aa: CASSLDGSGKPHEQYF
CDR3nt: TGCGCCAGCAGCTTGGACGGTAGCGGGAAGCCTCACGAGCAGTACTTC

d_gene: TRBD2
v_gene: TRBV12-3/TRBV12-4
j_gene: TRBJ2-1
abundance: -
CDR3aa: CASKRLALNKDNEQFF
CDR3nt: TGTGCCAGCAAGAGACTAGCGCTTAATAAGGACAATGAGCAGTTCTTC

d_gene: TRBD1
v_gene: TRBV5-1
j_gene: TRBJ2-1
abundance: -
CDR3aa: CASSWRQGSYNEQFF
CDR3nt: TGCGCCAGCAGCTGGAGACAGGGCTCCTACAATGAGCAGTTCTTC

d_gene: -
v_gene: TRBV2
j_gene: TRBJ1-6
abundance: -
CDR3aa: CASSGEGISPLHF
CDR3nt: TGTGCCAGCAGTGGGGAAGGGATTTCACCCCTCCACTTT

d_gene: TRBD2
v_gene: TRBV7-6
j_gene: TRBJ2-5
abundance: -
CDR3aa: CASSSLAGAAGPQYF
CDR3nt: TGTGCCAGCAGCTCCCTAGCGGGCGCAGCTGGGCCCCAGTACTTC

d_gene: TRBD2
v_gene: TRBV5-5
j_gene: TRBJ2-2
abundance: few
CDR3aa: CASSLPGLAVRGGELFF
CDR3nt: TGTGCCAGCAGCTTACCGGGACTAGCGGTCCGGGGCGGGGAGCTGTTTTTT

d_gene: -
v_gene: TRBV7-3
j_gene: TRBJ2-1
abundance: -
CDR3aa: CASSAPGEFKGEQFF
CDR3nt: TGTGCCAGCAGCGCCCCGGGGGAGTTTAAGGGTGAGCAGTTCTTC

d_gene: -
v_gene: TRBV5-1
j_gene: TRBJ1-5
abundance: -
CDR3aa: CASSLEWGGNQPQHF
CDR3nt: TGCGCCAGCAGCTTGGAATGGGGGGGCAATCAGCCCCAGCATTTT

d_gene: TRBD2
v_gene: TRBV12-3/TRBV12-4
j_gene: TRBJ2-5
abundance: -
CDR3aa: CASRLLAGRKETQYF
CDR3nt: TGTGCCAGCAGACTTCTAGCGGGCCGGAAAGAGACCCAGTACTTC

d_gene: -
v_gene: TRBV21-1
j_gene: TRBJ1-2
abundance: many
CDR3aa: CASSGRGRPLNYGYTF
CDR3nt: TGTGCCAGCAGCGGCCGAGGGCGTCCTTTAAACTATGGCTACACCTTC

d_gene: -
v_gene: TRBV7-3
j_gene: TRBJ2-5
abundance: -
CDR3aa: CASSLSPILGSGRGGETQYF
CDR3nt: TGTGCCAGCAGCTTATCTCCCATATTAGGAAGCGGGCGAGGTGGGGAGACCCAGTACTTC

d_gene: -
v_gene: TRBV12-3/TRBV12-4
j_gene: TRBJ2-5
abundance: many
CDR3aa: CASSFVGETQYF
CDR3nt: TGTGCCAGCAGTTTTGTAGGGGAGACCCAGTACTTC

d_gene: TRBD1
v_gene: TRBV15
j_gene: TRBJ1-2
abundance: -
CDR3aa: CATSRETIQGAYGYTF
CDR3nt: TGTGCCACCAGCAGAGAGACAATCCAGGGGGCCTATGGCTACACCTTC

d_gene: -
v_gene: TRBV12-3/TRBV12-4
j_gene: TRBJ2-1
abundance: -
CDR3aa: CASSTITGVGNEQFF
CDR3nt: TGTGCCAGCAGTACTATAACGGGAGTAGGGAATGAGCAGTTCTTC

d_gene: -
v_gene: TRBV12-3/TRBV12-4
j_gene: TRBJ1-5
abundance: -
CDR3aa: CASVPGAYSNQPQHF
CDR3nt: TGTGCCAGCGTGCCCGGGGCTTATAGCAATCAGCCCCAGCATTTT

d_gene: TRBD1
v_gene: TRBV7-9
j_gene: TRBJ1-5
abundance: few
CDR3aa: CASSLVESGTGLNSNQPQHF
CDR3nt: TGTGCCAGCAGCTTAGTAGAGTCCGGGACAGGACTGAATAGCAATCAGCCCCAGCATTTT

d_gene: -
v_gene: TRBV4-2
j_gene: TRBJ1-4
abundance: -
CDR3aa: CASSPRQAAANEKLFF
CDR3nt: TGTGCCAGCAGTCCCCGACAGGCGGCGGCTAATGAAAAACTGTTTTTT

d_gene: -
v_gene: TRBV27
j_gene: TRBJ2-1
abundance: few
CDR3aa: CATQTESSYNEQFF
CDR3nt: TGTGCCACCCAGACGGAGAGCTCCTACAATGAGCAGTTCTTC

d_gene: -
v_gene: TRBV3-1
j_gene: TRBJ1-3
abundance: few
CDR3aa: CASSQNRKNTIYF
CDR3nt: TGTGCCAGCAGCCAAAACAGAAAAAACACCATATATTTT

d_gene: TRBD1
v_gene: TRBV6-5
j_gene: TRBJ1-5
abundance: -
CDR3aa: CASSWLGTGFINQPQHF
CDR3nt: TGTGCCAGCAGTTGGCTAGGGACAGGGTTCATCAATCAGCCCCAGCATTTT

d_gene: -
v_gene: TRBV12-3/TRBV12-4
j_gene: TRBJ2-7
abundance: few
CDR3aa: CASSLTAGLGPYEQYF
CDR3nt: TGTGCCAGCAGTTTAACGGCGGGTCTGGGCCCCTACGAGCAGTACTTC

d_gene: -
v_gene: TRBV6-2/TRBV6-3
j_gene: TRBJ2-5
abundance: few
CDR3aa: CASRDGSLETQYF
CDR3nt: TGTGCCAGCAGGGACGGGAGTCTTGAGACCCAGTACTTC

d_gene: TRBD2
v_gene: TRBV12-3/TRBV12-4
j_gene: TRBJ2-3
abundance: -
CDR3aa: CASNQRASGADTQYF
CDR3nt: TGTGCCAGCAATCAAAGGGCTAGCGGGGCAGATACGCAGTATTTT

d_gene: -
v_gene: TRBV27
j_gene: TRBJ2-7
abundance: few
CDR3aa: CASSHSSVPHYEQYF
CDR3nt: TGTGCCAGCAGCCACTCTAGCGTCCCTCACTACGAGCAGTACTTC

d_gene: -
v_gene: TRBV27
j_gene: TRBJ2-1
abundance: few
CDR3aa: CASSLSESGDYNEQFF
CDR3nt: TGTGCCAGCAGTTTATCGGAAAGCGGTGATTACAATGAGCAGTTCTTC

d_gene: TRBD1
v_gene: TRBV2
j_gene: TRBJ1-2
abundance: -
CDR3aa: CASSGDRAYGYTF
CDR3nt: TGTGCCAGCAGTGGCGACAGGGCCTATGGCTACACCTTC

d_gene: TRBD1
v_gene: TRBV30
j_gene: TRBJ2-7
abundance: few
CDR3aa: CAWSVAWTGVLYEQYF
CDR3nt: TGTGCCTGGAGTGTAGCATGGACAGGGGTTCTCTACGAGCAGTACTTC

d_gene: -
v_gene: TRBV5-1
j_gene: TRBJ1-1
abundance: -
CDR3aa: CASRGTSMNTEAFF
CDR3nt: TGCGCCAGCCGAGGGACGTCCATGAACACTGAAGCTTTCTTT

d_gene: -
v_gene: TRBV5-4
j_gene: TRBJ1-4
abundance: -
CDR3aa: CASSLTGGIAKLFF
CDR3nt: TGTGCCAGCAGCTTGACAGGAGGGATTGCAAAACTGTTTTTT

d_gene: -
v_gene: TRBV10-3
j_gene: TRBJ2-3
abundance: once
CDR3aa: CAISEPRGLASSTDTQYF
CDR3nt: TGTGCCATCAGTGAGCCCCGAGGGCTAGCGTCTAGCACAGATACGCAGTATTTT

d_gene: -
v_gene: TRBV20-1
j_gene: TRBJ2-7
abundance: -
CDR3aa: CSARRLEQYF
CDR3nt: TGCAGTGCTCGCCGCCTCGAGCAGTACTTC

d_gene: -
v_gene: TRBV12-3/TRBV12-4
j_gene: TRBJ2-5
abundance: -
CDR3aa: CASSFRGSHRPERETQYF
CDR3nt: TGTGCCAGCAGTTTTAGAGGGTCTCACCGGCCGGAGAGGGAGACCCAGTACTTC